These T cell receptor beta chains were read from a single sample in a study of control samples from healthy donors and cancer patients. Clones were sequenced by immunoSEQ multiplex PCR, and TCRdb holds only the in-frame ones, with some missing. The profile shows 250,000 to 300,000 clones, roughly four fifths of them singletons. The sample was PBMCs. Receptors originate from a woman aged 60-75 years with lung cancer. The CDR3 runs from the conserved cysteine through the conserved F or W. A D gene is named only where the DNA matches it firmly. Size is omitted from some rows. Given values are once, few, many or a class for expanded clones.

D	size	J	V	CDR3	DNA
NA	NA	TRBJ2-2	TRBV11-2	CASSLFHPGNTGELFF	TGTGCCAGCAGCTTATTTCACCCAGGGAACACCGGGGAGCTGTTTTTT
NA	NA	TRBJ2-3	TRBV28	CASRREYTDTQYF	TGTGCCAGCAGGAGGGAGTACACAGATACGCAGTATTTT
NA	NA	TRBJ2-7	TRBV13	CASSPILGYEQYF	TGTGCCAGCAGCCCTATTCTGGGCTACGAGCAGTACTTC
NA	few	TRBJ1-4	TRBV4-1	CASSQDMTGANEKLFF	TGCGCCAGCAGCCAAGATATGACAGGTGCTAATGAAAAACTGTTTTTT
TRBD1	NA	TRBJ2-5	TRBV7-3	CASSLGQGAQETQYF	TGTGCCAGCAGCTTGGGACAGGGGGCACAAGAGACCCAGTACTTC
TRBD2	NA	TRBJ2-5	TRBV7-9	CASSSWTSGTQYF	TGTGCCAGCAGCTCGTGGACTAGCGGGACCCAGTACTTC
NA	NA	TRBJ1-2	TRBV19	CASSIAPGMEYGYTF	TGTGCCAGTAGTATTGCGCCGGGGATGGAATATGGCTACACCTTC
TRBD1	NA	TRBJ1-6	TRBV27	CASSHGTGVNSPLHF	TGTGCCAGCAGCCACGGGACAGGGGTTAATTCACCCCTCCACTTT
NA	NA	TRBJ1-1	TRBV10-2	CASRSGEDVWNTEAFF	TGCGCCAGCAGAAGTGGGGAAGACGTGTGGAACACTGAAGCTTTCTTT
NA	NA	TRBJ2-2	TRBV27	CASSDLVGELFF	TGTGCCAGCAGTGATCTCGTCGGGGAGCTGTTTTTT
TRBD1	NA	TRBJ1-2	TRBV28	CASSLWTGDRVRGYTF	TGTGCCAGCAGTCTCTGGACAGGGGACCGAGTGCGGGGCTACACCTTC
NA	NA	TRBJ2-1	TRBV11-1	CASSLNYNEQFF	TGTGCCAGCAGCTTAAACTACAATGAGCAGTTCTTC
NA	few	TRBJ1-2	TRBV19	CASRTGPSGDYGYTF	TGTGCCAGTAGGACGGGACCTTCGGGAGACTATGGCTACACCTTC
NA	NA	TRBJ2-5	TRBV10-3	CAISQNLETQYF	TGTGCCATCTCACAGAATCTGGAGACCCAGTACTTC
TRBD2	NA	TRBJ2-1	TRBV4-1	CASSRLGLAGENEQFF	TGCGCCAGCAGCCGGTTAGGACTAGCGGGAGAGAATGAGCAGTTCTTC
NA	NA	TRBJ1-1	TRBV5-5	CASSTGPGTEAFF	TGTGCCAGCAGCACCGGACCGGGCACTGAAGCTTTCTTT
TRBD2	few	TRBJ2-3	TRBV6-1	CASSDLAGSTDTQYF	TGTGCCAGCAGTGATCTAGCGGGGAGCACAGATACGCAGTATTTT
TRBD1	NA	TRBJ1-4	TRBV9	CASSLQGRATNEKLFF	TGTGCCAGCAGCTTACAGGGGCGTGCAACTAATGAAAAACTGTTTTTT
NA	NA	TRBJ2-1	TRBV10-3	CAMRDGTVDSYNEQFF	TGTGCCATGAGGGACGGTACAGTCGACTCCTACAATGAGCAGTTCTTC
NA	NA	TRBJ2-7	TRBV11-1	CASSLGNRAYEQYF	TGTGCCAGCAGCTTAGGGAACAGGGCCTACGAGCAGTACTTC
NA	NA	TRBJ1-5	TRBV4-1	CASSQAGDQPQHF	TGCGCCAGCAGCCAAGCCGGAGATCAGCCCCAGCATTTT
NA	NA	TRBJ2-5	TRBV6-1	CASSERGETQYF	TGTGCCAGCAGTGAAAGGGGAGAGACCCAGTACTTC
NA	NA	TRBJ2-5	TRBV11-3	CASSLDGETQYF	TGTGCCAGCAGCTTGGACGGCGAGACCCAGTACTTC
NA	NA	TRBJ1-1	TRBV6-6	CASSFPGESTEAFF	TGTGCCAGCAGTTTCCCCGGGGAATCCACTGAAGCTTTCTTT
NA	once	TRBJ1-1	TRBV10-1	CASSEGDTEAFF	TGCGCCAGCAGTGAGGGTGACACTGAAGCTTTCTTT
NA	NA	TRBJ2-5	TRBV4-2	CASSQDMSETQYF	TGTGCCAGCAGCCAAGATATGAGCGAGACCCAGTACTTC
NA	NA	TRBJ2-7	TRBV2	CASSAGRIGSEQYF	TGTGCCAGCAGTGCAGGACGGATCGGGTCCGAGCAGTACTTC
NA	NA	TRBJ1-2	TRBV3-1/TRBV3-2	CASSQVLLRGTGGYTF	TGTGCCAGCAGCCAAGTTTTACTCAGGGGAACGGGAGGCTACACCTTC
TRBD1	NA	TRBJ1-2	TRBV3-1/TRBV3-2	CASSLLDRAKVGGVNYGYTF	TGTGCCAGCAGCCTGCTGGACAGGGCGAAAGTGGGAGGCGTTAACTATGGCTACACCTTC
TRBD1	NA	TRBJ1-5	TRBV28	CASSSPDREDQPQHF	TGTGCCAGCAGTTCCCCCGACAGGGAAGATCAGCCCCAGCATTTT
NA	NA	TRBJ2-1	TRBV6-5	CASSSGGGPYNEQFF	TGTGCCAGCTCCAGCGGTGGAGGGCCGTACAATGAGCAGTTCTTC
NA	few	TRBJ2-3	TRBV4-1	CASSQDAGRGSDTQYF	TGCGCCAGCAGCCAAGACGCAGGTCGGGGCTCGGATACGCAGTATTTT
TRBD1	NA	TRBJ2-5	TRBV2	CASSSGTGVETQYF	TGTGCCAGCAGCTCCGGGACAGGGGTAGAGACCCAGTACTTC
NA	NA	TRBJ2-7	TRBV5-5	CASSSAGDYEQYF	TGTGCCAGCAGCTCGGCCGGGGACTACGAGCAGTACTTC
TRBD1	NA	TRBJ1-5	TRBV10-1	CASSGPLTGEYQPQHF	TGCGCCAGCAGTGGTCCCTTGACAGGGGAATACCAGCCCCAGCATTTT
NA	NA	TRBJ1-3	TRBV9	CASSVEVGDTIYF	TGTGCCAGCAGCGTAGAGGTCGGGGACACCATATATTTT
NA	NA	TRBJ2-5	TRBV4-2	CASSQSSSPPQTQYF	TGTGCCAGCAGCCAAAGTAGCTCTCCACCCCAGACCCAGTACTTC
TRBD2	NA	TRBJ2-1	TRBV12-3/TRBV12-4	CASSRTSADEQFF	TGTGCCAGCAGTCGGACTAGCGCAGATGAGCAGTTCTTC
TRBD1	NA	TRBJ2-1	TRBV5-4	CASGGQGAGNEQFF	TGTGCCAGCGGCGGGCAGGGGGCGGGGAATGAGCAGTTCTTC
TRBD1	NA	TRBJ1-2	TRBV6-5	CASADRLLRGYGYTF	TGTGCCAGCGCGGACAGGTTGTTGAGAGGCTATGGCTACACCTTC
TRBD1	NA	TRBJ2-1	TRBV9	CASSMGQYNEQFF	TGTGCCAGCAGCATGGGACAGTACAATGAGCAGTTCTTC
TRBD2	few	TRBJ2-7	TRBV3-1/TRBV3-2	CASSQVSGSFYEQYF	TGTGCCAGCAGCCAAGTCAGCGGGAGCTTTTACGAGCAGTACTTC
NA	NA	TRBJ1-2	TRBV23-1	CASGQCGRNINYGYTF	TGCGCCAGCGGACAATGTGGACGGAATATTAACTATGGCTACACCTTC